This T cell receptor (beta chain) comes out of a study of OX40 agonist ivuxolimab in advanced cancers. Study as a whole: Every 2 weeks, patients got intravenous ivuxolimab at one of six dose levels (0.01-10 mg/kg). Notes on the study in general: Dosing at 0.1 to 3.0 mg/kg was accompanied by clonal expansion of CD4+ and CD8+ blood T cells by week 6.

There are 12 residues in the CDR3. Germline loops: CDR1 SEHNR, CDR2 FQNEAQ (reference sequence). Trimming took off 6 bases at V and 6 bases at J, with 8 bases between the two ends. Sequencing was performed with immunoSEQ multiplex PCR; in TCRdb, only in-frame clones are kept and a portion is missing. Of tens of thousands of clones listed, roughly nine tenths are singletons. On this clone: Its antigen remains unidentified.

The chain recombines TRBV7-9 with TRBJ1-4; D unclear. The starting material was CD4+ or CD8+ T cells sorted from blood, obtained in a trial of the OX40 agonist ivuxolimab. The clonotype was recovered from an adult with an advanced solid tumor such as melanoma, head and neck, liver or kidney cancer. The CDR3 here is CASSGPDEKLFF. The DNA for the CDR3 is TGTGCCAGCAGTGGGCCGGATGAAAAACTGTTTTTT.